The 30 T cell receptor beta chains below were found in one sample sequenced in a study of prognosis after radiotherapy for stage I lung cancer. TCR beta CDR3 was amplified from genomic DNA by two-round multiplex PCR. Gene-specific primers for each TRBV and TRBJ gene drove first-round PCR. Each CDR3 protein is one row after TCRdb ran MiXCR on the multiplex PCR reads. The data hold 30,000 to 35,000 distinct CDR3 sequences, with roughly 49% observed a single time. Source: PBMCs, taken before or after stereotactic body radiation therapy (not recorded which). The receptors originated from a donor aged 50 or older with non-small cell lung cancer.

This clonotype qualifies as medium-sized. This sequence joins TRBV20-1 and TRBJ1-1; a weak D match, TRBD1 (5 bases). The CDR3 is 15 residues long. Germline V CDR1 and CDR2: DFQATT, SNEGSKA (reference sequence). For the CDR3, the DNA is TGCAGCCAAAGTGGGGGGACGGGGGGGAACACTGAAGCTTTCTTT. It translates to CSQSGGTGGNTEAFF.

Regarding this clonotype: One end of the junction is discordant with germline, which a read error may explain. The gene calls are TRBV7-2 and TRBJ1-1; D unresolved. This CDR3 has 12 amino acids. Germline CDR1 and CDR2: SGHTA and FQGNSA. Written as DNA, the CDR3 is TGTGCCAGCAGCACAACATGGACTGAAGCTCTCTTT. Protein: CASSTTWTEALF.

This clonotype was seen at least ten times. For the CDR3, the DNA is TGTGCCAGCGAACAGGTCCTGGGCGGGGAGCTGTTTTTT. This translates into CASEQVLGGELFF. The chain joins TRBV12-3 or TRBV12-4 to TRBJ2-2; the D gene is possibly TRBD1 (5 bases). The V and J ends lost 8 bases and 7 bases respectively, with 14 bases between them. The CDR3 length is 13 residues.

Points on this clonotype: A junction boundary mismatches the germline segment, possibly from a read error. The gene calls are TRBV11-3 and TRBJ2-3, with D uncertain. Germline V gene data show CDR1 as SGHNT and CDR2 as YENEEA. The CDR3 length is 14 residues. The DNA of the CDR3 is TGTGCCAGCAGCCAGGATGGTATCACAGATACTCAGTATTTT. Its translation: CASSQDGITDTQYF.

This clonotype was detected only once. The CDR3 spells CSASRVRGGRGQETQYF. The CDR3 DNA reads as TGCAGTGCTAGTAGGGTTCGGGGAGGGAGGGGCCAAGAGACCCAGTACTTC. The chain is built from TRBV20-1 and TRBJ2-5, with 7 bases aligning to TRBD2. The germline V gene has CDR1 DFQATT and CDR2 SNEGSKA (reference sequence). CDR3 length: 17 residues. Unmatched junction bases numbered 14, after V lost 3 bases and J lost 1 base.

Many counts were recorded for this clonotype. A single base separates this from a much larger clone, so it may be a read error. The chain's CDR3 is CSARAYRLAASYEQHF. The CDR3 DNA follows: TGCAGTGCTAGAGCATATCGACTAGCGGCCTCCTACGAGCAGCACTTC. V is TRBV20-1 and J is TRBJ2-7; the match to TRBD2 covers 9 bases. The germline V gene has CDR1 DFQATT and CDR2 SNEGSKA (reference sequence). The CDR3 sequence is 16 residues long.

This clonotype was seen repeatedly, ten times or more. The chain is built from TRBV12-5 and TRBJ1-1; 7 bases are shared with TRBD1. CDR1 is LGHNT and CDR2 is FRNRAP in the germline V gene. The CDR3 has 12 amino acids. V lost 7 bases, J lost 9 bases, and 8 bases stayed unmatched. The CDR3 loop reads CASARDSQKAFF. The CDR3 DNA reads TGTGCTAGTGCCCGGGACAGCCAGAAAGCTTTCTTT.

Worth noting for this clonotype: One junction end does not reproduce the germline sequence, and a read error may be involved. This sequence joins TRBV6-1 and TRBJ1-2; 11 bases line up with TRBD1. The CDR3 is made up of 15 amino acids. CDR1 MNHNS and CDR2 SASEGT come from the germline V gene. The CDR3 is CSSSGQGAGYYGYTF. Written as DNA, the CDR3 is TGTTCCAGCAGTGGACAGGGGGCTGGGTACTATGGCTACACCTTC.

This clonotype was counted at least ten times. The chain joins TRBV20-1 to TRBJ2-3, with no clear D. This CDR3 comprises 14 residues. Germline lookup yields CDR1 DFQATT and CDR2 SNEGSKA (reference sequence). The V end lost 6 bases, the J end lost 5 bases, and 18 bases lay between the germline ends. The CDR3: CSAISGYRQDTQYF. CDR3 DNA: TGCAGTGCCATCAGTGGCTACAGACAAGATACGCAGTATTTT.

This clonotype appeared many times. The chain employs TRBV7-2 and TRBJ2-1, with D hard to call. CDR3 size: 12 residues. V gave up 2 bases and J gave up 9 bases, with 8 bases separating them. Germline CDR1 SGHTA, CDR2 FQGNSA. DNA of the CDR3: TGTGCCAGCAGCTTATTAGCTGGTGAGCAGTTCTTC. Translation: CASSLLAGEQFF.

This clonotype was detected ten times or more. This chain uses TRBV7-2 with TRBJ2-7; TRBD1 might be the D (6 bases). CDR1 SGHTA and CDR2 FQGNSA come from the germline V gene. This CDR3 is built from 13 residues. The V end lost 4 bases, the J end lost 5 bases, and 12 bases lay between the germline ends. The CDR3 loop is CASSSSRGNEQYF. For the CDR3, the DNA is TGTGCCAGCAGCTCCAGCAGGGGTAACGAGCAGTACTTC.

This clonotype has just one count. One end of the junction varies from germline; a read error may be responsible. This CDR3 reads CSALLGGASYNDQFF. CDR3 sequence (DNA): TGCAGTGCTCTCCTTGGTGGCGCCTCCTACAATGATCAGTTCTTC. The rearrangement uses TRBV20-1 and TRBJ2-1; D uncertain. The CDR3 contains 15 residues. CDR1 DFQATT and CDR2 SNEGSKA come from the germline V gene (reference sequence).

The rearrangement joins TRBV19 to TRBJ1-5; D is unclear. Trimming cost V 5 bases and J 9 bases, with 14 bases left between them. Germline V CDR1 and CDR2: LNHDA, SQIVND (reference sequence). The CDR3 runs 13 residues. CDR3 protein: CASSVVQRRPQHF. CDR3 coding DNA: TGTGCCAGTAGTGTAGTGCAGAGGCGGCCCCAGCATTTT. Using reference TRBV19 and TRBJ1-5 for the parts outside the CDR3, the full variable domain is DGGITQSPKYLFRKEGQNVTLSCEQNLNHDAMYWYRQDPGQGLRLIYYSQIVNDFQKGDIAEGYSVSREKKESFPLTVTSAQKNPTAFYLCASSVVQRRPQHFGDGTRLSIL.

This clonotype was picked up a small number of times. A much larger clone differs from this one at a single base, so this may be a read error. The CDR3 DNA follows: TGTGCCGGCAGTAAGAATACAGGGGATGAGGATGCTTTCTTT. Translation gives CAGSKNTGDEDAFF. The chain carries TRBV2 and TRBJ1-1; 7 bases align to TRBD1. The V gene's germline CDR1 is SNHLY and CDR2 FYNNEI. The CDR3 extends over 14 amino acids.

Comments on this clonotype: One end of the junction does not line up with germline, which may come from a read error. The chain links TRBV4-1 to TRBJ2-2; TRBD1 agrees at 8 bases. Per germline, CDR1 MGHRA and CDR2 YSYEKL. The CDR3 sequence is 13 residues long. CDR3 residues: CASRDRGSVELFF. CDR3 DNA sequence: TGCGCCAGCAGAGACAGGGGATCCGTGGAGTTGTTTTTT.

This clonotype was seen once. With a far larger clone one base away, a read error is the likely cause. This chain links TRBV28 with TRBJ2-5, with 8 bases fitting TRBD1. The J call may be in error: the DNA end matches TRBJ2-1 better. Per the germline V gene, CDR1 is MDHEN and CDR2 is SYDVKM. The length of the CDR3 is 13 residues. The chain's CDR3 is CASKQGGSNEQFF. CDR3 in DNA: TGTGCCAGCAAACAGGGGGGATCGAATGAGCAGTTCTTC.

This clonotype has a count of ten or more. This chain joins TRBV3-1 and TRBJ1-6, with D tentatively TRBD1 (5 bases). Germline assignment: CDR1 LGHDT and CDR2 YNNKEL (reference sequence). This CDR3 is built from 14 residues. V lost 1 base, J lost 7 bases, and 8 bases lay in between. The CDR3, as DNA: TGTGCCAGCAGCCAAGGGGGCAAAAATTCACCCCTCCACTTT. It encodes CASSQGGKNSPLHF.

About this clonotype itself: The junction shows a germline mismatch at one end, possibly a read error. The chain couples TRBV7-9 to TRBJ2-7, with D perhaps assigned TRBD1 or TRBD2 (5 bases each). This CDR3 is built from 15 residues. Germline assignment: CDR1 SEHNR and CDR2 FQNEAQ (reference sequence). The CDR3 region is CANSLGRGRCYEQYF. CDR3 DNA: TGTGCCAACAGCTTAGGCCGGGGACGGTGCTACGAGCAGTACTTC.

This clonotype was recorded many times. This chain links TRBV6-2 or TRBV6-3 with TRBJ2-1, with D possibly matching TRBD2 (6 bases). CDR3 size: 13 residues. Trimming removed 2 bases from V and 7 bases from J, with 9 bases in between. CDR1 and CDR2 from the germline V gene are MNHEY and SVGEGT. CDR3 residues: CASSYTRGNEQFF. CDR3 coding DNA: TGTGCCAGCAGTTACACGCGGGGAAATGAGCAGTTCTTC.

This clonotype was observed many times. The genes are TRBV30 and TRBJ2-7; no reliable D call. The CDR3 consists of 13 residues. V was pared by 5 bases and J by 2 bases, with 13 bases between. Germline V gene data show CDR1 as GTSNPN and CDR2 as SVGIG (reference sequence). The CDR3 spells CAWVFKGTYEQYF. In nucleotides, the CDR3 is TGTGCCTGGGTATTCAAAGGAACCTACGAGCAGTACTTC.

This clonotype was recorded at least ten times. The chain couples TRBV5-4 to TRBJ2-1; D is possibly TRBD2 (7 bases). This CDR3 contains 16 residues. The V gene's germline CDR1 is SGHNT and CDR2 YYREEE (reference sequence). V lost 3 bases and J lost 4, with 17 bases in between. The CDR3 spells CASSSGGGGAYNEQFF. Here the CDR3 DNA reads TGTGCCAGCAGCTCTGGGGGGGGGGGCGCGTACAATGAGCAGTTCTTC.

As to this clonotype: Since no conserved phenylalanine or tryptophan closes the CDR3, a read error is the likely cause. The chain joins TRBV30 to TRBJ1-2, with D unclear. The CDR3 contains 13 residues. The germline gives CDR1 GTSNPN, CDR2 SVGIG (reference sequence). Trimming removed 5 bases at V and 4 bases at J, with 14 bases between. The CDR3 loop reads CAWARRWGYGYTL. In nucleotides, the CDR3 is TGTGCCTGGGCCCGAAGATGGGGCTATGGCTACACCCTC.

This clonotype was detected many times. An end of the junction does not agree with germline; a read error may underlie this. The chain carries TRBV7-7 and TRBJ2-5; unclear D gene. The CDR3 totals 13 residues. Germline assignment: CDR1 SSHAT and CDR2 FNYEAQ (reference sequence). The CDR3 region is CASSLVVRAPQYF. The CDR3 bases are TGTGCTAGCAGCTTAGTGGTACGGGCACCCCAGTACTTC.

This clonotype was seen ten or more times. The chain is built from TRBV5-1 and TRBJ2-5; 10 positions match TRBD1. V shed 4 bases and J 3 bases; nucleotides not matched to a gene: 6. This CDR3 contains 15 residues. In germline, CDR1 is SGHRS, CDR2 YFSETQ. CDR3 sequence: CASSAAGTGEETQYF. The CDR3 DNA reads TGCGCCAGCAGCGCTGCCGGGACAGGGGAAGAGACCCAGTACTTC.

This clonotype was detected many times. A clone one base away is much larger, so this may be a read error. The V call is TRBV24-1, the J call TRBJ2-7; D uncertain. In germline, CDR1 is KGHDR, CDR2 SFDVKD. This CDR3 has 13 amino acids. The CDR3 loop is CSTSDAWDYEQYF. CDR3 DNA: TGTTCCACCAGTGATGCCTGGGACTACGAGCAGTACTTC.

This clonotype was seen repeatedly, ten times or more. Lacking the conserved final phenylalanine or tryptophan, this CDR3 likely reflects a read error. Because the CDR3's place on the DNA is in doubt, the DNA is left out and the CDR3 is given as listed by TCRdb. The chain recombines TRBV24-1 with TRBJ2-7; the listed D gene, TRBD1, was not tested against the DNA. Germline V gene data show CDR1 as KGHDR and CDR2 as SFDVKD. The length of the CDR3 is 9 amino acids, counting both ends. CDR3 in amino acids: CANNGEGPG.

This clonotype was counted a single time. The junction does not match germline at one end; this may be a read error. The chain combines TRBV28 with TRBJ1-2; D uncertain. The CDR3 is 13 residues long. Germline values: CDR1 MDHEN, CDR2 SYDVKM. The CDR3 coding sequence is TGTGACAGCAGTTTATACGAGTCCCTAGGCTACACCTTC. Amino acid sequence: CDSSLYESLGYTF.

This clonotype showed up many times. This chain connects TRBV24-1 to TRBJ2-5; 9 bases map to TRBD2. The CDR3 loop spans 18 amino acids. Unmatched junction bases numbered 12, after V lost 4 bases and J lost 1 base. The germline gives CDR1 KGHDR, CDR2 SFDVKD. The CDR3 loop reads CATSETSGALMGQETQYF. The CDR3 DNA reads TGTGCCACCAGTGAGACTAGCGGAGCCCTGATGGGCCAAGAGACCCAGTACTTC.

This clonotype was observed once. A read error may be the cause here, since a much bigger clone is one base away. The chain has TRBV5-5 and TRBJ2-1; 8 bases align to TRBD1. The junction had 5 bases not matched to a gene; V was cut back by 7 bases and J by 5 bases. Germline CDR1 reads SGHKS; CDR2 reads YYEKEE (reference sequence). The CDR3 covers 13 residues. CDR3 in DNA: TGTGCCAGCGACAGGGGCATGAACAATGAGCAGTTCTTC. Protein: CASDRGMNNEQFF.

Notes on this clonotype: Here the CDR3 omits its conserved ending phenylalanine or tryptophan, so a read error is the likely source. The chain carries TRBV12-3 or TRBV12-4 and TRBJ1-5, with 7 positions matching TRBD1. V was clipped by 7 bases and J by 4 bases; unmatched bases: 10. The CDR3 consists of 15 residues. CDR3 coding DNA: TGTGCCAGCAACCTCGGAGGGGGCAGAAATCAGCCCCAGCATTCT. This gives the protein CASNLGGGRNQPQHS.